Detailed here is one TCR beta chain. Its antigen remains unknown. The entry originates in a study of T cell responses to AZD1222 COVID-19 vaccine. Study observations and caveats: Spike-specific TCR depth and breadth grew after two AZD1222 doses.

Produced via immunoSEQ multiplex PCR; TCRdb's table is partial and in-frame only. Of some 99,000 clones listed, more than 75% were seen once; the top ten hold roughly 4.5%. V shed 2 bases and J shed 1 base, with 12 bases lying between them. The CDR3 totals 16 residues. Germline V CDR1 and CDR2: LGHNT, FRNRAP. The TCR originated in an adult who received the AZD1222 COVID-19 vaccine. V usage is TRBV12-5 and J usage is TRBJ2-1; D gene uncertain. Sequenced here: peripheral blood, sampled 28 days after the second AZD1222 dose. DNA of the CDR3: TGTGCTAGTGGTTTGAAGGGCAGTTTTTCCTACAATGAGCAGTTCTTC. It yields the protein CASGLKGSFSYNEQFF.